These 26 T cell receptor beta chains were all obtained from the same sample, sequenced in a study of CD8+ T cells in alopecia areata. Specified treatment: oral pan-JAK inhibitor, 5-10 mg twice daily. RNA was extracted and reverse transcribed into cDNA as the sequencing template. Profiled with immunoSEQ multiplex PCR; TCRdb holds only in-frame clones, not every one. The table lists about 110,000 clones, less than 60% of them singletons. Sequenced material: CD4+ T cells sorted from blood, taken at week 24, from a patient treated with tofacitinib. The receptors here all came from a human donor with alopecia areata.

The chain has TRBV5-4 and TRBJ1-2, with D possibly TRBD1 on 6 matching bases. The germline V gene has CDR1 SGHNT and CDR2 YYREEE (reference sequence). The V gene lost 6 bases and the J gene lost 8 bases, with 20 bases spanning the gap. The length of the CDR3 is 14 residues. CDR3 nucleotides: TGTGCCAGCAACACCGCCACAGGGATAGCAGGCTACACCTTC. Translation: CASNTATGIAGYTF.

The rearrangement links TRBV27 to TRBJ1-1, with unresolved D. V gave up 5 bases and J gave up 0 bases, with 10 bases separating them. This CDR3 contains 14 residues. Germline V gene sequence: CDR1 MNHEY, CDR2 SMNVEV (reference sequence). CDR3 protein: CASSSNRLNTEAFF. The CDR3 nucleotides read TGTGCCAGCAGTAGTAACCGATTGAACACTGAAGCTTTCTTT.

This chain connects TRBV29-1 to TRBJ2-1; TRBD1 aligns across 11 bases. Germline trimming cut 8 bases from V and 5 bases from J; bases unmatched to any gene: 11. The germline V gene has CDR1 SQVTM and CDR2 ANQGSEA. This CDR3 has 15 amino acids. CDR3 sequence (DNA): TGCAGCCCTACCGGGACAGGGGGGCCAAACAATGAGCAGTTCTTC. Protein product: CSPTGTGGPNNEQFF.

The genes are TRBV4-1 and TRBJ1-2, with D unresolved. CDR3 length: 13 residues. Germline V gene data show CDR1 as MGHRA and CDR2 as YSYEKL. The germline V and J ends were trimmed by 0 bases and 8 bases, with 10 bases remaining between them. The CDR3 here is CASSQDVKAGYTF. The CDR3 nucleotides read TGCGCCAGCAGCCAAGACGTCAAGGCGGGCTACACCTTC.

The V and J genes are TRBV9 and TRBJ2-1; D ambiguous. The CDR3 runs 17 residues. Trimming pared 3 bases from V and 0 bases from J, leaving 16 bases between. CDR1 SGDLS and CDR2 YYNGEE come from the germline V gene. The CDR3 spells CASSALGEVSSYNEQFF. CDR3 nucleotide sequence: TGTGCCAGCAGCGCCCTAGGTGAGGTGAGCTCCTACAATGAGCAGTTCTTC.

The rearrangement joins TRBV9 to TRBJ2-5, with 8 positions matching TRBD2. Per germline, CDR1 SGDLS and CDR2 YYNGEE. The CDR3 is 15 amino acids. Germline trimming cut 0 bases from V and 6 bases from J; bases unmatched to any gene: 7. This chain's CDR3 is CASSVGRGGQKTQYF. The CDR3 bases are TGTGCCAGCAGCGTAGGCCGGGGGGGCCAGAAGACCCAGTACTTC.

The chain joins TRBV2 to TRBJ2-5, with D tentatively TRBD2 (5 bases). V was cut by 6 bases and J by 5 bases, with 16 bases left in between. CDR1 and CDR2 (germline): SNHLY, FYNNEI. The CDR3 extends over 14 amino acids. The CDR3 loop reads CASRARTRGETQYF. The CDR3 DNA reads TGTGCCAGCAGGGCACGGACCCGCGGGGAGACCCAGTACTTC.

The chain joins TRBV30 to TRBJ2-7, with TRBD2 matching 7 bases. The germline CDR1 and CDR2 sequences are GTSNPN and SVGIG (reference sequence). V was pared by 2 bases and J by 3 bases, with 4 bases of the junction left unmatched. This CDR3 spans 13 amino acids. The CDR3 here is CAWSSGVSYEQYF. Here the CDR3 DNA reads TGTGCCTGGAGTAGCGGGGTAAGCTACGAGCAGTACTTC.

J is TRBJ2-2 and V is TRBV15, with D tentatively TRBD2 (7 bases). Germline loops: CDR1 LNHNV, CDR2 YYDKDF (reference sequence). V lost 5 bases and J lost 3, with 22 bases in between. The CDR3 consists of 18 residues. The CDR3: CATSDFWARGADTGELFF. CDR3 DNA: TGTGCCACCAGCGATTTTTGGGCCCGGGGGGCGGACACCGGGGAGCTGTTTTTT.

The chain recombines TRBV30 with TRBJ2-5; D possibly corresponds to TRBD1 (6 bases). The CDR3 has 15 residues. Between the trimmed V and J ends, which lost 0 bases and 0 bases, there was a span of 11 bases. Germline V gene data show CDR1 as GTSNPN and CDR2 as SVGIG (reference sequence). The CDR3 loop reads CAWSVGGGHQETQYF. The CDR3 DNA follows: TGTGCCTGGAGTGTTGGTGGGGGCCACCAAGAGACCCAGTACTTC.

The CDR3 protein is CAFEVSSYNSPLHF. The CDR3 DNA reads as TGTGCCTTCGAAGTCAGCTCCTATAATTCACCCCTCCACTTT. This chain uses TRBV30 with TRBJ1-6; D is unresolved. Germline values: CDR1 GTSNPN, CDR2 SVGIG (reference sequence). There are 14 residues in the CDR3. V lost 7 bases and J lost 0, with 10 bases in between.

This clone was observed a few times. The rearrangement joins TRBV27 to TRBJ2-7; TRBD1 might be the D (5 bases). This CDR3 is built from 14 residues. With 7 bases removed from V and 4 bases from J, the gap between germline ends came to 17 bases. CDR1 is MNHEY, CDR2 SMNVEV, per germline (reference sequence). DNA for the CDR3: TGTGCCAGCACCGATTCCAGGGTCGGGTACGAGCAGTACTTC. It translates to CASTDSRVGYEQYF.

This clone was recorded once. The V gene is TRBV27, the J gene TRBJ1-6, with D unresolved. Germline values: CDR1 MNHEY, CDR2 SMNVEV (reference sequence). V was clipped by 3 bases and J by 9 bases, with 18 bases between them. This CDR3 has 16 residues. DNA for the CDR3: TGTGCCAGCAGTTTCTCCCCCCTGGCCACCAGTTCACCCCTCCACTTT. Encoded protein: CASSFSPLATSSPLHF.

The V gene is TRBV7-9, the J gene TRBJ2-5; TRBD1 might be the D (6 bases). The V end was cut by 4 bases, the J end by 2 bases, with 14 bases between. Germline V gene sequence: CDR1 SEHNR, CDR2 FQNEAQ (reference sequence). CDR3 length equals 15 residues. CDR3 protein: CASSYRVLGQETQYF. The CDR3 DNA reads TGTGCCAGCAGCTACAGGGTCCTGGGGCAAGAGACCCAGTACTTC.

This sequence joins TRBV7-2 and TRBJ2-7; D unclear. Germline V CDR1 and CDR2: SGHTA, FQGNSA. The CDR3 loop spans 13 amino acids. Trimming took off 1 base at V and 5 bases at J, with 9 bases between the two ends. CDR3 coding DNA: TGTGCCAGCAGCTTAGGGCAGGCCAACGAGCAGTACTTC. This codes for CASSLGQANEQYF.

The chain links TRBV10-3 to TRBJ1-2; D gene unclear. Germline V CDR1 and CDR2: ENHRY, SYGVKD. V dropped 2 bases and J dropped 6 bases, with 4 bases sitting between them. This CDR3 spans 11 amino acids. The DNA for the CDR3 is TGTGCCATCAGTGAGCAAGATGGCTACACCTTC. Translating gives CAISEQDGYTF.

This sequence joins TRBV5-1 and TRBJ2-7, with 12 positions matching TRBD1. Germline V gene sequence: CDR1 SGHRS, CDR2 YFSETQ. With V trimmed by 2 bases and J by 6 bases, 6 bases remained unmatched. The CDR3 contains 15 residues. The CDR3 reads CASSFTGTGGFEQYF. The CDR3, as DNA: TGCGCCAGCAGCTTTACAGGGACAGGGGGCTTCGAGCAGTACTTC.

About this clone itself: This sample also contains other DNA sequences that code for the same CDR3. The chain carries TRBV30 and TRBJ1-5, with D hard to call. V dropped 0 bases and J dropped 1 base, with 4 bases sitting between them. This CDR3 has 13 amino acids. The V gene's germline CDR1 is GTSNPN and CDR2 SVGIG (reference sequence). CDR3 sequence: CAWSVGSNQPQHF. The CDR3 nucleotides read TGTGCCTGGAGTGTAGGGAGCAATCAGCCCCAGCATTTT.

There are a few counts of this clone. The genes are TRBV4-1 and TRBJ2-6; D call uncertain. Trimming took 3 bases from V and 1 from J, leaving 7 bases between them. CDR3 length equals 15 residues. Germline V gives CDR1 MGHRA, CDR2 YSYEKL. The CDR3 nucleotides are TGCGCCAGCAGCCAGGGAATTTCTGGGGCCAACGTCCTGACTTTC. Protein sequence: CASSQGISGANVLTF.

This chain joins TRBV6-1 and TRBJ1-2, with D maybe TRBD1 (6 bases). The CDR3 loop spans 17 amino acids. Germline CDR1 is MNHNS and CDR2 is SASEGT. V was pared by 5 bases and J by 5 bases, with 24 bases between. CDR3 in DNA: TGTGCCAGCAGTCAAGAACCCCATGCAGGGGATGGTTATGGCTACACCTTC. The encoded protein is CASSQEPHAGDGYGYTF.

The V gene is TRBV5-6, the J gene TRBJ1-2, with 12 bases fitting TRBD1. The CDR3 has 14 residues. Losses at the gene ends were 3 bases for V and 13 bases for J; bases not matched to a gene: 10. Germline V CDR1 and CDR2: SGHDT, YYEEEE. The chain's CDR3 is CASSSGQGAELGTF. Here the CDR3 DNA reads TGTGCCAGCAGCTCGGGACAGGGGGCTGAGCTGGGCACCTTC. The complete variable domain, with remaining parts taken from reference TRBV5-6 and TRBJ1-2, reads DAGVTQSPTHLIKTRGQQVTLRCSPKSGHDTVSWYQQALGQGPQFIFQYYEEEERQRGNFPDRFSGHQFPNYSSELNVNALLLGDSALYLCASSSGQGAELGTFGSGTRLTVV.

This clone was found a few times. In the same sample, other DNA sequences code for this CDR3. The J gene is TRBJ2-5, the V gene TRBV27; D might be TRBD1 (5 bases). This CDR3 contains 13 residues. Germline CDR1 is MNHEY and CDR2 is SMNVEV (reference sequence). Trimming removed 3 bases at V and 5 bases at J, with 10 bases between. In nucleotides, the CDR3 is TGTGCCAGCAGTTTCAGGGTCCGGGAGACCCAGTACTTC. Translation: CASSFRVRETQYF.

The rearrangement links TRBV25-1 to TRBJ1-6, with 7 bases that match TRBD1. There are 14 residues in the CDR3. Germline loops: CDR1 MGHDK, CDR2 SYGVNS. Trimming at V came to 3 bases and at J to 6 bases, leaving 2 bases not matched to a gene. DNA for the CDR3: TGTGCCAGCAGTGACGGGACAGCTAATTCACCCCTCCACTTT. The encoded protein is CASSDGTANSPLHF.

This chain connects TRBV14 to TRBJ2-3; 9 bases match TRBD2. Germline lookup yields CDR1 SGHDN and CDR2 FVKESK. The CDR3 is 19 amino acids. V dropped 1 base and J dropped 1; count of bases not matched to a gene: 12. CDR3 DNA: TGTGCCAGCAGCCAAGTATCGCGGGGGGGCATCTGGGGCACAGATACGCAGTATTTT. Protein sequence: CASSQVSRGGIWGTDTQYF.

The V call is TRBV29-1, the J call TRBJ2-7, with D possibly being TRBD1 (6 bases). Germline V CDR1 and CDR2: SQVTM, ANQGSEA. V lost 6 bases and J lost 3, with 18 bases in between. The CDR3 sequence is 14 residues long. CDR3: CSVVIRGHIYEQYF. DNA of the CDR3: TGCAGCGTGGTCATTCGGGGACACATCTACGAGCAGTACTTC.

The chain couples TRBV2 to TRBJ2-1, with TRBD2 identical over 7 bases. Trimming took 5 bases from V and 4 from J; bases not matched to a gene: 8. CDR3 length equals 15 residues. Germline loops: CDR1 SNHLY, CDR2 FYNNEI. CDR3 protein: CASSLQRGDYNEQFF. As DNA, the CDR3 is TGTGCCAGCAGTCTCCAGCGGGGTGATTACAATGAGCAGTTCTTC.